The sequence of this T cell receptor (beta chain) was determined in a study of shared clonotypes between healthy human individuals. Study-wide results and caveats: The generation probabilities recorded for non-shared clonotypes fell below those of clonotypes shared by all four donors. What limited the represented genetic and exposure-history diversity was the small number of donors.

Under the authors' procedure: Junction-only sequences without quality scores came from ImmunoSEQ, so filtering differed. The method was immunoSEQ multiplex PCR; TCRdb's version includes in-frame clones alone and lacks a portion of them. Clone size and the V and J calls come from that table; the DNA yielded D and trimming. The sample includes more than 2,000,000 clones, about 92% seen only once; the top ten take under 0.45%. The CDR3 runs 14 residues. The germline gives CDR1 MGHRA, CDR2 YSYEKL. Trimming removed 4 bases from V and 3 bases from J; junction bases left unmatched: 5. As to this clone: The antigen is undetermined.

The V call is TRBV4-1, the J call TRBJ2-7; 8 bases align to TRBD2. Sequencing was performed on naive CD4+ T cells from PBMCs. Subset defined: CD45RA+ positively selected. This TCR derives from a man between 18 and 35 years old in good health. Some clones in this sample may be carry-over from other donors' samples. The CDR3 DNA follows: TGCGCCAGCAGCCCGCCCGGGACTAGCTACGAGCAGTACTTC. Encoded protein: CASSPPGTSYEQYF.